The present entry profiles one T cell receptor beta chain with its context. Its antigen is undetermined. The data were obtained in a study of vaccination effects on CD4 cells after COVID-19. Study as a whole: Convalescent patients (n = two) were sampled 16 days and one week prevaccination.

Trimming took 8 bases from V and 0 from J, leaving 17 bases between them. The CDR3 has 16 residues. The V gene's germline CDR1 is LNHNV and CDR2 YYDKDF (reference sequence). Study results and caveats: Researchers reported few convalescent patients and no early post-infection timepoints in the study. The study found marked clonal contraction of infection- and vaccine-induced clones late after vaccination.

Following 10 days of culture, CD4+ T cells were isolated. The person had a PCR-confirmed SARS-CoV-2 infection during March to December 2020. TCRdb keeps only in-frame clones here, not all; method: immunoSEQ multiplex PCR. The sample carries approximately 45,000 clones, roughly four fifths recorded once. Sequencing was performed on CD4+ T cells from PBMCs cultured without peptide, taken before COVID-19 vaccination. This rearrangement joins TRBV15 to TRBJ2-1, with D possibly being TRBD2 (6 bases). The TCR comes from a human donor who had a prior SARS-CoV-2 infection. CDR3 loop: CATQESMTSSYNEQFF. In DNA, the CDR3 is TGTGCCACCCAGGAATCAATGACTAGCTCCTACAATGAGCAGTTCTTC.